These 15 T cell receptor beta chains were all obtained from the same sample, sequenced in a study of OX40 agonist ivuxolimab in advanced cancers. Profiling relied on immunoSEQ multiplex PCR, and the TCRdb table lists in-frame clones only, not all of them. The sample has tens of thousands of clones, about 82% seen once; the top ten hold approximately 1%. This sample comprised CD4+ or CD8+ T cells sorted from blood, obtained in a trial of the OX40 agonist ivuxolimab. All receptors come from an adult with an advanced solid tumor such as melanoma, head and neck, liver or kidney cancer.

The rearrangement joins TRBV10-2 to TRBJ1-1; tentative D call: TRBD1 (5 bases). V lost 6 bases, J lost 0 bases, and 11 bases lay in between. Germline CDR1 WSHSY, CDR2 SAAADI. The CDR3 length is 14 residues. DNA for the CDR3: TGCGCCAGCAGGGAGACAGACATGAACACTGAAGCTTTCTTT. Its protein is CASRETDMNTEAFF.

The CDR3, as DNA: TGTGCCAGCAGTCGAGGACAGGGCCGGGAGACCCAGTACTTC. This sequence encodes CASSRGQGRETQYF. The chain joins TRBV28 to TRBJ2-5; 8 nucleotides line up with TRBD1. Germline-derived CDR1 and CDR2 are MDHEN and SYDVKM. The V segment lost 5 bases and the J segment 5 bases; nucleotides outside the gene matches: 7. The CDR3 loop spans 14 amino acids.

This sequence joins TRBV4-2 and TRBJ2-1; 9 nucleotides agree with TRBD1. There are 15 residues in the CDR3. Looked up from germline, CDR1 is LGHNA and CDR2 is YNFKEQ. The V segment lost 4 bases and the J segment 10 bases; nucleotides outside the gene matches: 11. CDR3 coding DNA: TGTGCCAGCAGCCTCTCCGGGACAGGGCGGGAGGAGCAGTTCTTC. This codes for CASSLSGTGREEQFF.

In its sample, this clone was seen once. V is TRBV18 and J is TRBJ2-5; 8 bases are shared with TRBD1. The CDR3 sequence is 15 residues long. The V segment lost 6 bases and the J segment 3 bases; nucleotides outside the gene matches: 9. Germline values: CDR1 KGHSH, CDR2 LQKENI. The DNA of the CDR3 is TGTGCCAGCTCTCCCCTGGGACAGGCCAAAGAGACCCAGTACTTC. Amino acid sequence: CASSPLGQAKETQYF. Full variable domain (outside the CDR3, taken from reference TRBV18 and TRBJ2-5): NAGVMQNPRHLVRRRGQEARLRCSPMKGHSHVYWYRQLPEEGLKFMVYLQKENIIDESGMPKERFSAEFPKEGPSILRIQQVVRGDSAAYFCASSPLGQAKETQYFGPGTRLLVL.

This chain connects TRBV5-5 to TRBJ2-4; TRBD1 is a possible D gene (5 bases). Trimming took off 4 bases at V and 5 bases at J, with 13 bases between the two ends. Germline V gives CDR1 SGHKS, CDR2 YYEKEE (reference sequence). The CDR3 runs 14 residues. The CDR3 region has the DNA TGTGCCAGCAGCCGGGCCACAGGCGAAAACATTCAGTACTTC. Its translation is CASSRATGENIQYF.

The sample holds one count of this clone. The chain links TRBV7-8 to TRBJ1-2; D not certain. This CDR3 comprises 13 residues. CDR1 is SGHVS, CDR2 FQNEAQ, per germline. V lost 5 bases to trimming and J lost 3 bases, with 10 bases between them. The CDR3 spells CASSGLPHYGYTF. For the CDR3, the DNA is TGTGCCAGCAGCGGGCTACCACACTATGGCTACACCTTC.

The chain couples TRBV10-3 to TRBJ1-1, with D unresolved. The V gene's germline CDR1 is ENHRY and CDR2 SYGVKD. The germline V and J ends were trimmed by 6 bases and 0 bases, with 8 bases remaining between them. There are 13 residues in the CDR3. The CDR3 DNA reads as TGTGCCATCAGCCCGGGTGTGAACACTGAAGCTTTCTTT. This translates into CAISPGVNTEAFF.

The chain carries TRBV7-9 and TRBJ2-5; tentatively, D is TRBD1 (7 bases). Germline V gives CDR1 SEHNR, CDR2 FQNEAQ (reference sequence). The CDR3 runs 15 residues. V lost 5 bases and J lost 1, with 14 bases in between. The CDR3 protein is CASSPGDSIQETQYF. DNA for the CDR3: TGTGCCAGCAGCCCGGGGGACAGCATCCAAGAGACCCAGTACTTC.

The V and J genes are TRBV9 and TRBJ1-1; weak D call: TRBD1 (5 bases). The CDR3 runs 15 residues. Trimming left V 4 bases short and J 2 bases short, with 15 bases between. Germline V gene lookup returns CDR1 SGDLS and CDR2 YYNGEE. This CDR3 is CASSPHLGGNTEAFF. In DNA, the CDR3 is TGTGCCAGCAGCCCGCACCTGGGGGGAAACACTGAAGCTTTCTTT.

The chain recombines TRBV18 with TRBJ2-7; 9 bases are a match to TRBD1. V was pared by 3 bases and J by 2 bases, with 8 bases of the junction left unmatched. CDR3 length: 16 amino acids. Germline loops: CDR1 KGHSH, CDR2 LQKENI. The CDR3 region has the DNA TGTGCCAGCTCACCCGGTTTTGGGACAGGGACCTACGAGCAGTACTTC. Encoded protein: CASSPGFGTGTYEQYF.

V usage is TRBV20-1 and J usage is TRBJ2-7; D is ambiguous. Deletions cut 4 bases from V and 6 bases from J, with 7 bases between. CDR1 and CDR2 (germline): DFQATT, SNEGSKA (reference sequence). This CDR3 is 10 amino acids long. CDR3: CSATGAEQYF. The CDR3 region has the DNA TGCAGTGCTACCGGAGCCGAGCAGTACTTC.

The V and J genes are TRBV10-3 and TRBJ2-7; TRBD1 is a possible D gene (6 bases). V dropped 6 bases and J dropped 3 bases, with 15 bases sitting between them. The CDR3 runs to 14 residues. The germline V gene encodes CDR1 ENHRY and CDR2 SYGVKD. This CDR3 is CAISHRDIGYEQYF. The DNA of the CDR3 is TGTGCCATCAGCCACAGGGACATCGGCTACGAGCAGTACTTC.

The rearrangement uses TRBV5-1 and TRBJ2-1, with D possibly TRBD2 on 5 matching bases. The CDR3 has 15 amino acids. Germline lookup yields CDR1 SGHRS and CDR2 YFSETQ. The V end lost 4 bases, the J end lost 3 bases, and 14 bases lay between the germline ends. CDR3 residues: CASSVRGIDYNEQFF. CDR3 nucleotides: TGCGCCAGCAGCGTCCGGGGTATCGACTACAATGAGCAGTTCTTC.

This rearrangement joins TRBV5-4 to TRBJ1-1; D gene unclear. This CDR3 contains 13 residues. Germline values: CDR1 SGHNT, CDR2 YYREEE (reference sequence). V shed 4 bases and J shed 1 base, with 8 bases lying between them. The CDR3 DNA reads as TGTGCCAGCAGCACGGACGGGAACACTGAAGCTTTCTTT. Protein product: CASSTDGNTEAFF.

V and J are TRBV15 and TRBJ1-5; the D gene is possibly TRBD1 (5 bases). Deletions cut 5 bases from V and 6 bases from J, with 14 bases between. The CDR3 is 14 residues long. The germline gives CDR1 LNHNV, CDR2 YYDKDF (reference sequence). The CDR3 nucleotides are TGTGCCACCAGCGGGGGGGGGAGTTGTCAGCCCCAGCATTTT. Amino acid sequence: CATSGGGSCQPQHF.